Listed below are T cell receptor beta chains from one sample, sequenced in a study of blood T cell repertoires in COVID-19. Measured with immunoSEQ multiplex PCR; TCRdb has only the in-frame clones, and not every one. There are 200,000 to 300,000 clones in the sample; 65% to 85% occur only once, and about 7.4% lies in the top ten. The sample comprised peripheral blood. The receptors originated from a woman older than 75 with acute or convalescent COVID-19. Each CDR3 is given with its conserved first and last residue. D genes are given only for firm matches. The size entry is marked missing in some rows and otherwise reads once, few, many or a size class.

>.|TRBJ1-2|TRBV5-5|14|.
TGTGCCAGCAGCTTGGCACAGGGAGGGTATGGCTACACCTTC
CASSLAQGGYGYTF
>.|TRBJ1-1|TRBV5-1|14|TRBD1
TGCGCCAGCAGCATACAGGGGGGAGTCACTGAAGCTTTCTTT
CASSIQGGVTEAFF
>.|TRBJ2-5|TRBV19|15|TRBD1
TGTGCCAGTAGTTCCTCTCGGACAGGGGGGGAGACCCAGTACTTC
CASSSSRTGGETQYF
>.|TRBJ2-1|TRBV19|15|.
TGTGCCAGTACTTTTGGTGGGGACACCTTCAATGAGCAGTTCTTC
CASTFGGDTFNEQFF
>.|TRBJ2-2|TRBV6-5|15|.
TGTGCCAGCAAGATCGTTGCGGCGAACACCGGGGAGCTGTTTTTT
CASKIVAANTGELFF
>few|TRBJ2-1|TRBV18|16|.
TGTGCCAGCTCATCCCAGGACTCTCGCTCCTACAATGAGCAGTTCTTC
CASSSQDSRSYNEQFF
>.|TRBJ2-6|TRBV7-3|17|TRBD1
TGTGCCAGCAGCGTGGGACAGGGGGCCGCTGGGGCCAACGTCCTGACTTTC
CASSVGQGAAGANVLTF
>.|TRBJ2-7|TRBV27|15|.
TGTGCCAGCAGTTTATCGGGGGCAGTAGGTATGGGGGAGTACTTC
CASSLSGAVGMGEYF
>.|TRBJ1-2|TRBV6-5|13|.
TGTGCCAGCACCCCCTCGGGGGGATATGGCTACACCTTC
CASTPSGGYGYTF
>.|TRBJ2-7|TRBV3-1/TRBV3-2|15|TRBD2
TGTGCCAGCAGCCAAGCTAGCGGGGGGGCTTACGAGCAGTACTTC
CASSQASGGAYEQYF
>.|TRBJ2-1|TRBV19|14|.
TGTGCCAGTACCCGCGACAGAGATTACAATGAGCAGTTCTTC
CASTRDRDYNEQFF
>.|TRBJ2-1|TRBV7-2|15|TRBD2
TGTGCCAGCAGCTTTAGCGGGAGGCCCTACAATGAGCAGTTCTTC
CASSFSGRPYNEQFF
>.|TRBJ2-3|TRBV7-8|15|TRBD1
TGTGCCAGCAGCTTAACCGGACAGGACACAGATACGCAGTATTTT
CASSLTGQDTDTQYF
>few|TRBJ1-1|TRBV7-2|14|.
TGTGCCAGCAGCTTAGATGGGAGGTGGACTGAAGCTTTCTTT
CASSLDGRWTEAFF
>.|TRBJ1-5|TRBV18|14|TRBD1
TGTGCCAGCTCACTCGGGACAGACAATCAGCCCCAGCATTTT
CASSLGTDNQPQHF
>few|TRBJ1-2|TRBV7-9|16|TRBD1
TGTGCCAGCAGCTTCGATGGACAGGTTTTCAACTATGGCTACACCTTC
CASSFDGQVFNYGYTF
>.|TRBJ2-5|TRBV19|13|TRBD1
TGTGCCAGTAGGTTGACAGGGCAAGAGACCCAGTACTTC
CASRLTGQETQYF
>.|TRBJ1-2|TRBV6-1|13|TRBD1
TGTGCCAGCAGTGAAACAGGGGTGGATGGCTACACCTTC
CASSETGVDGYTF
>.|TRBJ2-2|TRBV27|16|TRBD2
TGTGCCAGCAGTTTCGGACTAGCGGGAGTTACTGGGGAGCTGTTTTTT
CASSFGLAGVTGELFF
>.|TRBJ1-6|TRBV13|13|.
TGTGCCAGCAGCTTCGGTCCAGGTTCACCCCTCCACTTT
CASSFGPGSPLHF
>.|TRBJ2-2|TRBV19|13|.
TGTGCCAGTAGTAATCGACAGAGCGGGGAGCTGTTTTTT
CASSNRQSGELFF
>.|TRBJ2-2|TRBV5-1|15|TRBD2
TGCGCCAGCAGCGGAGCGGGAGGGGACACCGGGGAGCTGTTTTTT
CASSGAGGDTGELFF
>.|TRBJ2-3|TRBV2|14|.
TGTGCCAGCAGTGTCCCACAGCGCACAGATACGCAGTATTTT
CASSVPQRTDTQYF
>few|TRBJ1-6|TRBV9|15|TRBD1
TGTGCCAGCAGCGTAGTTGGGACAGGGGATTCACCCCTCCACTTT
CASSVVGTGDSPLHF
>.|TRBJ1-2|TRBV2|15|.
TGTGCCAGCAGTGAAAGAGCGACAGTAATGTATGGCTACACCTTC
CASSERATVMYGYTF
>.|TRBJ1-1|TRBV5-4|18|.
TGTGCCAGCAGCCTTACTTACTCCGGAGCGGGCATGAACACTGAAGCTTTCTTT
CASSLTYSGAGMNTEAFF
>.|TRBJ1-5|TRBV6-1|15|.
TGTGCCAGCAGTGACGCACACCTTAGCAATCAGCCCCAGCATTTT
CASSDAHLSNQPQHF
>.|TRBJ2-3|TRBV18|15|TRBD1
TGTGCCAGCTCACTACAGGGGGCCGGCACAGATACGCAGTATTTT
CASSLQGAGTDTQYF
>.|TRBJ2-3|TRBV7-2|16|.
TGTGCCAGCAGCTTAGAGGGACGGGGGGCATTAGATACGCAGTATTTT
CASSLEGRGALDTQYF
>.|TRBJ2-2|TRBV18|15|.
TGTGCCAGCTCATGGGACACCCCGAACACCGGGGAGCTGTTTTTT
CASSWDTPNTGELFF
>once|TRBJ2-3|TRBV30|14|TRBD2
TGTGCCCGCAGACTAGCGGGAAACACAGATACGCAGTATTTT
CARRLAGNTDTQYF
>.|TRBJ2-7|TRBV10-2|16|TRBD2
TGCGCCAGCAGTGAGAATTTGGGACTAGTGGCCTACGAGCAGTACTTC
CASSENLGLVAYEQYF
>.|TRBJ1-6|TRBV27|17|.
TGTGCCAGCAGTCCCCGGGGACAAGGAGGCCTAAATTCACCCCTCCACTTT
CASSPRGQGGLNSPLHF
>.|TRBJ2-1|TRBV10-3|16|TRBD2
TGTGCCACCCGGGGTCCGAGCGGGAGGGCCTCCGATGAGCAGTTCTTC
CATRGPSGRASDEQFF
>.|TRBJ2-6|TRBV30|18|TRBD1
TGTGCCTGGAGTTGGGGTGGGACAGGGTACTCTGGGGCCAACGTCCTGACTTTC
CAWSWGGTGYSGANVLTF
>.|TRBJ2-1|TRBV14|17|.
TGTGCCAGCAGCCAAGGTTATCAGGACCTTAAGGGGAATGAGCAGTTCTTC
CASSQGYQDLKGNEQFF
>.|TRBJ1-4|TRBV23-1|15|TRBD1
TGCGCCAGCAGTCAATCCTGGGACAGGGACGAAAAACTGTTTTTT
CASSQSWDRDEKLFF
>.|TRBJ1-2|TRBV30|13|.
TGTGCCTGGAGTGTAGAAGGGGATGGCGGCTACACCTTC
CAWSVEGDGGYTF
>.|TRBJ1-1|TRBV3-1/TRBV3-2|11|.
TGTGCCAGCAGCCAAGGTCAGGAAGCTTTCTTT
CASSQGQEAFF
>.|TRBJ2-7|TRBV5-1|19|.
TGCGCCAGCAGCTTGGCGTTAGGAAACACCAGGGGCCTCTCCTACGAGCAGTACTTC
CASSLALGNTRGLSYEQYF